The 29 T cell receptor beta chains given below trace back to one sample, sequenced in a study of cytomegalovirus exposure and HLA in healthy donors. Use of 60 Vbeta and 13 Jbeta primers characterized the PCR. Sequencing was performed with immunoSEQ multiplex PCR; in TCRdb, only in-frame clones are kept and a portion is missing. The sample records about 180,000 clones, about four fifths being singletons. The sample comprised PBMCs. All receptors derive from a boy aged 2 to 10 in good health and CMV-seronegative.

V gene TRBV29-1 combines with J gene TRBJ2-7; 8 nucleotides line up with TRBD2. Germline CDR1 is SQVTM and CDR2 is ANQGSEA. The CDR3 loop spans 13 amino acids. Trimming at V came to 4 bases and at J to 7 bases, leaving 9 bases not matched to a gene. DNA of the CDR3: TGCAGCGTTGTAAGCGGGGGATCTTGGGAGCAGTACTTC. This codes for CSVVSGGSWEQYF.

The CDR3 region is CASSPVKGSTDTQYF. For the CDR3, the DNA is TGTGCCAGCAGCCCAGTGAAGGGGAGCACAGATACGCAGTATTTT. The chain uses TRBV4-2 and TRBJ2-3; maybe TRBD1 (5 bases). V was pared by 4 bases and J by 0 bases, with 11 bases between. The CDR3 extends over 15 amino acids. CDR1 LGHNA and CDR2 YNFKEQ come from the germline V gene.

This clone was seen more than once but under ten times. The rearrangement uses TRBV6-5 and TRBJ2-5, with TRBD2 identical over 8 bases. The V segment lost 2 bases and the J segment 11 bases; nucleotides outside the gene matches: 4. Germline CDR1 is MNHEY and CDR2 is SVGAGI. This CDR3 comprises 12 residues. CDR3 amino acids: CASSYEAGEQYF. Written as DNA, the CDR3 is TGTGCCAGCAGTTACGAAGCGGGAGAGCAGTACTTC.

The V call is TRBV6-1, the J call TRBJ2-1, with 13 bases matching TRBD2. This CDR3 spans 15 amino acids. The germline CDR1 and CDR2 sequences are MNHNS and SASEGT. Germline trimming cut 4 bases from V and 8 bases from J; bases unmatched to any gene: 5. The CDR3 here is CASSVLAGGVDEQFF. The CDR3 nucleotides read TGTGCCAGCAGTGTACTAGCGGGAGGGGTCGATGAGCAGTTCTTC.

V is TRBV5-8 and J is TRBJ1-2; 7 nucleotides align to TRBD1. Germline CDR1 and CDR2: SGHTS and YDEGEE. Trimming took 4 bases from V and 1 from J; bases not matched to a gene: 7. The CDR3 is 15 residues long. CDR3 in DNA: TGTGCCAGCAGCCCGGGACAGACATTTAACTATGGCTACACCTTC. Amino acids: CASSPGQTFNYGYTF.

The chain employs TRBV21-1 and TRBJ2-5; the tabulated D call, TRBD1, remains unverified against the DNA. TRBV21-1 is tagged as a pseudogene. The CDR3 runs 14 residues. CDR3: CASIDRGQQKTQYF. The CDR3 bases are TGTGCCAGCATCGACAGGGGGCAGCAGAAGACCCAGTACTTC.

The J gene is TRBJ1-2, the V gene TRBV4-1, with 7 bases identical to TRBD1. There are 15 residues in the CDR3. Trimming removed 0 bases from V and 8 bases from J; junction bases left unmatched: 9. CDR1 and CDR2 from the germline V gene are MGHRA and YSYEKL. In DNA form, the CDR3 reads TGCGCCAGCAGCCAAGATCTTAGACAGGGTAACGGCTACACCTTC. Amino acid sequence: CASSQDLRQGNGYTF.

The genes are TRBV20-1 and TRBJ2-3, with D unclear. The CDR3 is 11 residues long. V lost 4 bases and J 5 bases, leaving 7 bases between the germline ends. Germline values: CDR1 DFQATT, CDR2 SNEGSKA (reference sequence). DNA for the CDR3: TGCAGTGCTACACCGGGAGATACGCAGTATTTT. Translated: CSATPGDTQYF.

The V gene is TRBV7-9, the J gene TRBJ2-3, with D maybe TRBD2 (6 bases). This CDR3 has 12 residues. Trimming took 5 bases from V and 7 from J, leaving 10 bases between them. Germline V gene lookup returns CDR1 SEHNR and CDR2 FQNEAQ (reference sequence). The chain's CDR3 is CASSPGLHTQYF. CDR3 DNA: TGTGCCAGCAGCCCGGGACTTCATACGCAGTATTTT.

In DNA, the CDR3 is TGTGCCAGCAGCTCGCTCAGCGGTCGTAGCTCCTACGAGCAGTACTTC. Translated: CASSSLSGRSSYEQYF. V is TRBV7-9 and J is TRBJ2-7; TRBD2 is a possible D gene (5 bases). Looked up from germline, CDR1 is SEHNR and CDR2 is FQNEAQ (reference sequence). The V end was cut by 4 bases, the J end by 0 bases, with 16 bases between. The CDR3 contains 16 residues. The whole variable domain, filled in from reference TRBV7-9 and TRBJ2-7, reads DTGVSQNPRHKITKRGQNVTFRCDPISEHNRLYWYRQTLGQGPEFLTYFQNEAQLEKSRLLSDRFSAERPKGSFSTLEIQRTEQGDSAMYLCASSSLSGRSSYEQYFGPGTRLTVT.

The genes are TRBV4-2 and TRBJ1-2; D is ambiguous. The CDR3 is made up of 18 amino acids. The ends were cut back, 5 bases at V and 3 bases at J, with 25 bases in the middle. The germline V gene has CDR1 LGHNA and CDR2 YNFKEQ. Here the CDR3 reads CASSSAQQDSRRYYGYTF. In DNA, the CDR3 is TGTGCCAGCAGCTCAGCACAGCAGGACTCCCGCAGGTACTATGGCTACACCTTC.

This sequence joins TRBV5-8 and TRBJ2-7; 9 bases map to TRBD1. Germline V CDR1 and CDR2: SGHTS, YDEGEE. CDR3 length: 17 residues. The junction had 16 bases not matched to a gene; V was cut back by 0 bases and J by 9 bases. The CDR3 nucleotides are TGTGCCAGCAGCTTGGAGAGAGGGGGACAGGGCTGGCGAGGGCAGTACTTC. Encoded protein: CASSLERGGQGWRGQYF.

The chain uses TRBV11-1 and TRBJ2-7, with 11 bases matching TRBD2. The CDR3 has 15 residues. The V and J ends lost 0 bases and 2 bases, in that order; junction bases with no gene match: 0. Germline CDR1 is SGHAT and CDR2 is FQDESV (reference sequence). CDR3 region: CASSLASGRAYEQYF. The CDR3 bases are TGTGCCAGCAGCTTAGCTAGCGGGAGGGCCTACGAGCAGTACTTC.

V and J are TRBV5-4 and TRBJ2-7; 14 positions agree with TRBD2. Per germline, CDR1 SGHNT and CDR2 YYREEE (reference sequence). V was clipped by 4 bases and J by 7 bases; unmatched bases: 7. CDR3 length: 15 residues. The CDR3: CASSAGTSGSGEQYF. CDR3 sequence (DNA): TGTGCCAGCAGCGCCGGGACTAGCGGGAGCGGAGAGCAGTACTTC.

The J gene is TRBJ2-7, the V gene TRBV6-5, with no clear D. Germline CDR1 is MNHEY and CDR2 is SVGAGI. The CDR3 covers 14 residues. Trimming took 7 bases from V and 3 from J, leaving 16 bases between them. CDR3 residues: CASNPSHSRYEQYF. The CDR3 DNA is TGTGCCAGCAACCCCTCCCACAGCCGCTACGAGCAGTACTTC.

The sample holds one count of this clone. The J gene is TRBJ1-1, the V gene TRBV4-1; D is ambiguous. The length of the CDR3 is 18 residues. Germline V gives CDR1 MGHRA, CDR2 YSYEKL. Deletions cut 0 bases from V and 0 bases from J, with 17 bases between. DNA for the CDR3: TGCGCCAGCAGCCAAGATGGCGGAGGCAGAATAATGAACACTGAAGCTTTCTTT. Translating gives CASSQDGGGRIMNTEAFF.

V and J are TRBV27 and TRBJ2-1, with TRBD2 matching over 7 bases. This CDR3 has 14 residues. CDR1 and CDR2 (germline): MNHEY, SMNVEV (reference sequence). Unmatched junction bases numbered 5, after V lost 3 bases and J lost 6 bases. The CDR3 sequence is CASSLRESANEQFF. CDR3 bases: TGTGCCAGCAGTTTGCGGGAGTCTGCCAATGAGCAGTTCTTC.

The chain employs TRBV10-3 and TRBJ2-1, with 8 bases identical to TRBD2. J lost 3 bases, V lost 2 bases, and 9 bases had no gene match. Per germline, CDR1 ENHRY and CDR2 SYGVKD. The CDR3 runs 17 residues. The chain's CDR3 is CAISEGAGGRSYNEQFF. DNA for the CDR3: TGTGCCATCAGTGAGGGGGCGGGAGGCCGGAGCTACAATGAGCAGTTCTTC.

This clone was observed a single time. In nucleotides, the CDR3 is TGTGCCAGCAGCTTAGACGGGAAGCCGGGAAATGAGCAGTTCTTC. It is translated as CASSLDGKPGNEQFF. The V gene is TRBV7-9, the J gene TRBJ2-1, with a possible D match to TRBD2 (5 bases). V was shortened by 1 base and J by 7 bases, with 14 bases between the two germline ends. CDR3 size: 15 residues. Germline lookup yields CDR1 SEHNR and CDR2 FQNEAQ (reference sequence).

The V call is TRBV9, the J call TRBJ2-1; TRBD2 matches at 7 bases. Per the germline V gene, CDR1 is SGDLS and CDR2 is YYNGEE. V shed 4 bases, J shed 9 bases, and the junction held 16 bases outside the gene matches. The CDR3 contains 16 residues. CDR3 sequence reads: CASSPSLRGLSGEQFF. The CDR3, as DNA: TGTGCCAGCAGCCCATCCCTAAGGGGACTATCTGGTGAGCAGTTCTTC.

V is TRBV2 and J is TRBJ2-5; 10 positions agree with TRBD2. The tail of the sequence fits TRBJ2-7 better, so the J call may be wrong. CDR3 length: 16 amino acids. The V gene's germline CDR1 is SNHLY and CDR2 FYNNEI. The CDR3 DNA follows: TGTGCCAGCAGCGACGGTGGGGCTAGCGGGAGTGGCGAGCAGTACTTC. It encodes CASSDGGASGSGEQYF.

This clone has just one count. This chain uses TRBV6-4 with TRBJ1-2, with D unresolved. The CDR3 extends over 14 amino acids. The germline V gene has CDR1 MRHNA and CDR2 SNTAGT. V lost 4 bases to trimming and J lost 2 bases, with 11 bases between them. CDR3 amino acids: CASSALAENYGYTF. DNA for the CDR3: TGTGCCAGCAGTGCCTTAGCAGAGAACTATGGCTACACCTTC.

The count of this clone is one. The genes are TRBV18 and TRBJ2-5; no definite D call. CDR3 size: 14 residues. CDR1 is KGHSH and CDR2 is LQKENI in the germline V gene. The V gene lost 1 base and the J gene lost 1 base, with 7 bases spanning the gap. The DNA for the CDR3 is TGTGCCAGCTCACCACGCGGCACCCAAGAGACCCAGTACTTC. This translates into CASSPRGTQETQYF.

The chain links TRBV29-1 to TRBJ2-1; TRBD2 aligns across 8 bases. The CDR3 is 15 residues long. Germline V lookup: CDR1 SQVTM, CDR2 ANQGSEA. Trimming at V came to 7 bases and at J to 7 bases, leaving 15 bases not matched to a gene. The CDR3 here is CSGRYGTRDWNEQFF. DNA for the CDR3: TGCAGCGGGCGATACGGGACTAGGGATTGGAATGAGCAGTTCTTC.

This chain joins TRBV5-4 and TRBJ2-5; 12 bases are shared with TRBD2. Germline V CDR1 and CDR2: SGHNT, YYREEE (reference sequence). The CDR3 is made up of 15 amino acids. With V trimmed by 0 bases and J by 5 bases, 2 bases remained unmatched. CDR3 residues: CASSLGLAGGETQYF. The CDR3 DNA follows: TGTGCCAGCAGCTTGGGGCTAGCGGGAGGGGAGACCCAGTACTTC.

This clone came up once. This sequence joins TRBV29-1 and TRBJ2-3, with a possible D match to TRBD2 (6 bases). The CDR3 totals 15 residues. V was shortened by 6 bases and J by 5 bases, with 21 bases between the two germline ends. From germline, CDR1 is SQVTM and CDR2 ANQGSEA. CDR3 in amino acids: CSVGRDSPFLDTQYF. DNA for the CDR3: TGCAGCGTAGGCCGGGACTCCCCTTTTTTAGATACGCAGTATTTT.

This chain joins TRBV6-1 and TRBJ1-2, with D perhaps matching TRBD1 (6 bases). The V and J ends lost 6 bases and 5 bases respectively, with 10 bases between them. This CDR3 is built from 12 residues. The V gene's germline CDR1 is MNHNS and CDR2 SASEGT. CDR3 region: CASRDRVYGYTF. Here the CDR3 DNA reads TGTGCCAGCAGGGACAGAGTTTATGGCTACACCTTC.

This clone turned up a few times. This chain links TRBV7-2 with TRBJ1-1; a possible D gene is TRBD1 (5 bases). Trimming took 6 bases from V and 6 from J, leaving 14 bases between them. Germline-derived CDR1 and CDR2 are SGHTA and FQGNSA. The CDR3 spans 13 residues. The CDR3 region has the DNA TGTGCCAGCAGTTTCTTCAGGGATGCTGAAGCTTTCTTT. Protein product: CASSFFRDAEAFF.

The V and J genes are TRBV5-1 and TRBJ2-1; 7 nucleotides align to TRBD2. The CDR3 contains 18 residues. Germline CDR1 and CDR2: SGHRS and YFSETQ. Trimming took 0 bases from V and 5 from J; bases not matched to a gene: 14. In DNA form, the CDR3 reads TGCGCCAGCAGCTTGGATGGTTTGGTGGGGGGGAGAAACAATGAGCAGTTCTTC. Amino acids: CASSLDGLVGGRNNEQFF.